The T cell receptor beta chain under discussion was sequenced for a study of blood T cell repertoires in COVID-19. The wider study: COVID-19 samples collected from the United States, Italy and Spain covered acute and convalescent phases. PBMCs, B-cell-depleted T cells, or T cells were the source of the cDNA or gDNA that made up the material.

In the original workflow: Amplification from reference gene primers served as the basis for estimated nucleated cell counts. Only in-frame clones appear in the TCRdb table, and some are missing; sequencing was by immunoSEQ multiplex PCR. That table furnishes V, J and clone size, whereas the DNA furnished D and trimming. The sample holds about 37,000 clones, about 89% seen once. The germline CDR1 and CDR2 sequences are SGHTA and FQGNSA. The CDR3 is made up of 16 amino acids. V was shortened by 5 bases and J by 3 bases, with 20 bases between the two germline ends. The sequenced sample was peripheral blood. This sequence was found in a human donor in a cohort sampled during active COVID-19. The V and J genes are TRBV7-2 and TRBJ2-7; D possibly corresponds to TRBD2 (7 bases). CDR3 amino acids: CASSRSSGGGLYEQYF. Written as DNA, the CDR3 is TGTGCCAGCAGCCGCAGTAGTGGGGGGGGGCTCTACGAGCAGTACTTC.